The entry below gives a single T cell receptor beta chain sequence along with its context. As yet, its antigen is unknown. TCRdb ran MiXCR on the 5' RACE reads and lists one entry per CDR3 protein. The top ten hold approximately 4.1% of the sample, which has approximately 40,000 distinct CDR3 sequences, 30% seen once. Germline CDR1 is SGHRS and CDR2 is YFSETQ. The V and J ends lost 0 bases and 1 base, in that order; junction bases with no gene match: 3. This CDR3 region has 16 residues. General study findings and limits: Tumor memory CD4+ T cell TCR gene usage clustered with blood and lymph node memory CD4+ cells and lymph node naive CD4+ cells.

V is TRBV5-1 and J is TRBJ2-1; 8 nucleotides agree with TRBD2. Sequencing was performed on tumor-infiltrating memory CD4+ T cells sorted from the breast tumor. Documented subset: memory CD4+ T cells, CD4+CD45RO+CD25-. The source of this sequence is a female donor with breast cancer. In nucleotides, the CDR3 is TGCGCCAGCAGCTTGGGGGCTAGCGGGTCCTACAATGAGCAGTTCTTC. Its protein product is CASSLGASGSYNEQFF.